These 32 T cell receptor beta chains were sequenced from one sample in a study of blood T cell repertoires in COVID-19. Measured with immunoSEQ multiplex PCR; TCRdb has only the in-frame clones, and not every one. This table has about 180,000 clones, around 85% appearing once. The sequencing sample was made of peripheral blood. The receptors stem from a man aged 45 to 65 with active or convalescent COVID-19.

This clone appeared once. The gene calls are TRBV6-5 and TRBJ1-6; a weak D match, TRBD1 (6 bases). CDR1 is MNHEY and CDR2 is SVGAGI in the germline V gene. Trimming took 2 bases from V and 0 from J, leaving 8 bases between them. This CDR3 region has 16 residues. CDR3 bases: TGTGCCAGCAGTTACGAGGACAGCTCCTATAATTCACCCCTCCACTTT. Translated: CASSYEDSSYNSPLHF.

The V call is TRBV7-2, the J call TRBJ2-2; 7 bases fit TRBD1. V trimming: 5 bases; J trimming: 4 bases; junction bases outside the gene matches: 7. In germline, CDR1 is SGHTA, CDR2 FQGNSA. CDR3 length: 15 residues. The CDR3 nucleotides read TGTGCCAGCAGCCCACAGGGGACGATCACCGGGGAGCTGTTTTTT. Amino acids: CASSPQGTITGELFF.

The genes are TRBV30 and TRBJ1-3; D possibly corresponds to TRBD1 (5 bases). CDR1 is GTSNPN, CDR2 SVGIG, per germline (reference sequence). Trimming pared 3 bases from V and 0 bases from J, leaving 18 bases between. This CDR3 has 17 residues. In nucleotides, the CDR3 is TGTGCCTGGAGCGACACTTTCGACAGAGGCTCTGGAAACACCATATATTTT. Translation: CAWSDTFDRGSGNTIYF.

The chain employs TRBV28 and TRBJ1-2; 8 nucleotides line up with TRBD1. CDR3 length equals 16 residues. From germline, CDR1 is MDHEN and CDR2 SYDVKM. V shed 6 bases and J 0 bases; nucleotides not matched to a gene: 9. The CDR3 sequence is CASSPGGGMANYGYTF. Here the CDR3 DNA reads TGTGCCAGCAGCCCAGGGGGCGGAATGGCTAACTATGGCTACACCTTC.

CDR3 bases: TGCGCCAGCAGCTTGGCCGGACTGGGCGATCAGCCCCAGCATTTT. It translates to CASSLAGLGDQPQHF. The rearrangement uses TRBV5-1 and TRBJ1-5; D is undetermined. The CDR3 loop spans 15 amino acids. Trimming took 0 bases from V and 5 from J, leaving 12 bases between them. Germline loops: CDR1 SGHRS, CDR2 YFSETQ.

The chain uses TRBV2 and TRBJ1-5; D uncertain. Germline V lookup: CDR1 SNHLY, CDR2 FYNNEI. The germline V and J ends were trimmed by 5 bases and 0 bases, with 8 bases remaining between them. The CDR3 has 14 residues. The CDR3 region is CASSPGISNQPQHF. Here the CDR3 DNA reads TGTGCCAGCAGTCCGGGGATTAGCAATCAGCCCCAGCATTTT.

The genes are TRBV5-1 and TRBJ2-5; TRBD1 matches 10 bases. The CDR3 spans 18 residues. Germline V CDR1 and CDR2: SGHRS, YFSETQ. J was trimmed by 5 bases and V by 0 bases; bases with no gene match: 13. Written as DNA, the CDR3 is TGCGCCAGCAGCTTGGGTTCGCGGACAGGGGGTTTTGGGGAGACCCAGTACTTC. Translated: CASSLGSRTGGFGETQYF.

This chain links TRBV18 with TRBJ2-3, with 11 bases aligning to TRBD2. The germline gives CDR1 KGHSH, CDR2 LQKENI. J lost 2 bases, V lost 3 bases, and 7 bases had no gene match. This CDR3 comprises 17 residues. Here the CDR3 reads CASSPPGTSGLTDTQYF. CDR3 bases: TGTGCCAGCTCACCCCCCGGGACTAGCGGACTCACAGATACGCAGTATTTT.

The table lists this clone with a few counts. The chain recombines TRBV19 with TRBJ1-3, with 7 nucleotides matching TRBD1. The CDR3 consists of 15 residues. Per the germline V gene, CDR1 is LNHDA and CDR2 is SQIVND (reference sequence). Germline trimming cut 6 bases from V and 1 base from J; bases unmatched to any gene: 6. The CDR3 spells CASSPGGQSGNTIYF. In DNA form, the CDR3 reads TGTGCCAGTAGCCCCGGGGGACAGTCTGGAAACACCATATATTTT.

This clone was counted only a few times. The V call is TRBV5-1, the J call TRBJ1-4; weak D call: TRBD1 (5 bases). The length of the CDR3 is 16 residues. Looked up from germline, CDR1 is SGHRS and CDR2 is YFSETQ. Trimming took off 2 bases at V and 5 bases at J, with 16 bases between the two ends. DNA for the CDR3: TGCGCCAGCAGCTTTGAGGCAGGACATAGAAATGAAAAACTGTTTTTT. It encodes CASSFEAGHRNEKLFF.

This clone was found once. The chain couples TRBV7-9 to TRBJ2-2; 9 nucleotides agree with TRBD2. Per the germline V gene, CDR1 is SEHNR and CDR2 is FQNEAQ (reference sequence). Germline trimming cut 5 bases from V and 7 bases from J; bases unmatched to any gene: 8. The CDR3 sequence is 15 residues long. The CDR3 reads CASSPQREEGGELFF. CDR3 coding DNA: TGTGCCAGCAGCCCACAGCGGGAGGAGGGCGGGGAGCTGTTTTTT.

The gene calls are TRBV3-1 (or the pseudogene TRBV3-2) and TRBJ2-3; TRBD2 matches 10 bases. Germline V gene sequence: CDR1 LGHDT, CDR2 YNNKEL (reference sequence). V trimming: 4 bases; J trimming: 1 base; junction bases outside the gene matches: 17. The CDR3 extends over 20 amino acids. This CDR3 reads CASSPRVSGRRLGGTDTQYF. DNA for the CDR3: TGTGCCAGCAGCCCAAGAGTTAGCGGGAGGCGGTTGGGGGGCACAGATACGCAGTATTTT.

The chain links TRBV11-2 to TRBJ2-2; 8 bases map to TRBD2. V was pared by 10 bases and J by 4 bases, with 8 bases of the junction left unmatched. Germline CDR1 and CDR2: SGHAT and FQNNGV. The CDR3 totals 14 residues. CDR3 sequence (DNA): TGTGCCACGCGGCCGGGAGGGGGCACCGGGGAGCTGTTTTTT. Amino acids: CATRPGGGTGELFF.

V gene TRBV6-2 or TRBV6-3 combines with J gene TRBJ1-5; 8 bases match TRBD1. The CDR3 extends over 18 amino acids. CDR1 and CDR2 (germline): MNHEY, SVGEGT. V dropped 6 bases and J dropped 2; count of bases not matched to a gene: 15. The CDR3 nucleotides read TGTGCCAGCAGCGGACAGGGAGGAGGTTGGGAGGGCAATCAGCCCCAGCATTTT. Its protein is CASSGQGGGWEGNQPQHF.

The chain has TRBV6-5 and TRBJ2-7, with unresolved D. The V gene lost 0 bases and the J gene lost 1 base, with 7 bases spanning the gap. CDR3 length equals 14 residues. Germline CDR1 and CDR2: MNHEY and SVGAGI. The CDR3 nucleotides are TGTGCCAGCAGTTACTCGAGTGTATCCTACGAGCAGTACTTC. Amino acid sequence: CASSYSSVSYEQYF.

The rearrangement links TRBV24-1 to TRBJ2-7, with D perhaps matching TRBD2 (5 bases). The germline CDR1 and CDR2 sequences are KGHDR and SFDVKD. CDR3 length equals 12 residues. The V and J ends lost 7 bases and 5 bases respectively, with 11 bases between them. CDR3 nucleotides: TGTGCCACCAGGGGAGAGACCCACGAGCAGTACTTC. Amino acid sequence: CATRGETHEQYF.

V and J are TRBV6-6 and TRBJ2-1, with D possibly matching TRBD2 (5 bases). Germline values: CDR1 MNHNY, CDR2 SVGAGI (reference sequence). The CDR3 covers 15 residues. Deletions cut 5 bases from V and 4 bases from J, with 15 bases between. CDR3 sequence: CASSTGLLSYNEQFF. The CDR3 DNA follows: TGTGCCAGCAGTACCGGACTTCTTAGTTACAATGAGCAGTTCTTC.

This chain links TRBV6-1 with TRBJ1-2; no clear D. This CDR3 region has 14 residues. V shed 2 bases and J shed 4 bases, with 11 bases lying between them. Looked up from germline, CDR1 is MNHNS and CDR2 is SASEGT. The CDR3 nucleotides read TGTGCCAGCAGTGAATTGGGCCCCTCCTATGGCTACACCTTC. Its protein is CASSELGPSYGYTF.

The J gene is TRBJ1-4, the V gene TRBV7-9; a possible D gene is TRBD1 (5 bases). The germline V gene encodes CDR1 SEHNR and CDR2 FQNEAQ (reference sequence). This CDR3 comprises 14 residues. V shed 5 bases and J shed 5 bases, with 12 bases lying between them. The CDR3 reads CASSRQQLNEKLFF. In DNA, the CDR3 is TGTGCCAGCAGCCGACAGCAATTAAATGAAAAACTGTTTTTT.

The table lists this clone with a count of one. The chain carries TRBV4-1 and TRBJ2-3; TRBD2 aligns across 8 bases. Looked up from germline, CDR1 is MGHRA and CDR2 is YSYEKL. With V trimmed by 0 bases and J by 0 bases, 8 bases remained unmatched. The CDR3 is 18 amino acids. This CDR3 reads CASSQDFWAGGSTDTQYF. CDR3 coding DNA: TGCGCCAGCAGCCAAGATTTTTGGGCGGGAGGCAGCACAGATACGCAGTATTTT.

The V and J genes are TRBV28 and TRBJ2-3; 9 bases agree with TRBD2. The CDR3 runs to 16 residues. Germline-derived CDR1 and CDR2 are MDHEN and SYDVKM. V dropped 4 bases and J dropped 5; count of bases not matched to a gene: 10. The CDR3 DNA sequence: TGTGCCAGCAGTTCCTGGGGCGGGGGGGCCGAAGATACGCAGTATTTT. It yields the protein CASSSWGGGAEDTQYF.

This CDR3 is CASSPRGGSEVTQYF. The CDR3 region has the DNA TGTGCCAGCAGCCCTAGAGGGGGTAGCGAGGTTACGCAGTATTTT. V and J are TRBV3-1 (or the pseudogene TRBV3-2) and TRBJ2-3, with a tentative D call TRBD1 (6 bases). V dropped 4 bases and J dropped 8 bases, with 19 bases sitting between them. The V gene's germline CDR1 is LGHDT and CDR2 YNNKEL (reference sequence). The CDR3 is 15 residues long.

The J gene is TRBJ2-5, the V gene TRBV23-1; weak D call: TRBD2 (6 bases). TRBV23-1 counts as an open reading frame of uncertain function. CDR3 length: 13 residues. Trimming removed 6 bases from V and 5 bases from J, with 13 bases in between. The DNA for the CDR3 is TGCGCCAGCAGGACCCGGGGGATGGAGACCCAGTACTTC. It encodes CASRTRGMETQYF.

In the case of this clone: An end of the junction does not agree with germline; a read error may underlie this. The genes are TRBV28 and TRBJ1-1; TRBD1 agrees at 9 bases. The CDR3 has 14 residues. Germline V gene sequence: CDR1 MDHEN, CDR2 SYDVKM. The CDR3 here is CASSLWDRDTEAFF. The CDR3 region has the DNA TGTGCCAGCAGTCTATGGGACAGGGACACTGAAGCTTTCTTT. The variable domain in full, with the rest retrieved from reference TRBV28 and TRBJ1-1, is DVKVTQSSRYLVKRTGEKVFLECVQDMDHENMFWYRQDPGLGLRLIYFSYDVKMKEKGDIPEGYSVSREKKERFSLILESASTNQTSMYLCASSLWDRDTEAFFGQGTRLTVV.

The chain recombines TRBV3-1 (or the pseudogene TRBV3-2) with TRBJ2-3, with 7 bases lining up with TRBD2. With V trimmed by 0 bases and J by 3 bases, 6 bases remained unmatched. The length of the CDR3 is 16 residues. Germline CDR1 is LGHDT and CDR2 is YNNKEL (reference sequence). CDR3 sequence (DNA): TGTGCCAGCAGCCAAGAGAGGCGGGAGCTGACAGATACGCAGTATTTT. Translation gives CASSQERRELTDTQYF.

This sequence joins TRBV4-1 and TRBJ2-5; 10 bases fit TRBD2. The CDR3 totals 16 residues. CDR1 is MGHRA, CDR2 YSYEKL, per germline. V gave up 3 bases and J gave up 1 base; unmatched junction bases: 5. CDR3 in DNA: TGCGCCAGCAGCCAGTCGGGACTAGCGAGCCAAGAGACCCAGTACTTC. It is translated as CASSQSGLASQETQYF.

The gene calls are TRBV4-1 and TRBJ1-2; D perhaps matches TRBD1 (6 bases). The CDR3 length is 16 residues. Germline V gene sequence: CDR1 MGHRA, CDR2 YSYEKL. The V and J ends lost 0 bases and 4 bases respectively, with 15 bases between them. Here the CDR3 DNA reads TGCGCCAGCAGCCAAGATTGGGGGGGGGCCGGCTATGGCTACACCTTC. Protein product: CASSQDWGGAGYGYTF.

This CDR3 is CASSLEVGGNTGELFF. DNA for the CDR3: TGTGCCAGCAGTTTAGAGGTGGGAGGGAATACCGGGGAGCTGTTTTTT. This chain connects TRBV27 to TRBJ2-2; 7 bases are a match to TRBD2. V lost 2 bases, J lost 5 bases, and 8 bases stayed unmatched. The CDR3 is made up of 16 amino acids. Germline V CDR1 and CDR2: MNHEY, SMNVEV (reference sequence).

The chain combines TRBV11-2 with TRBJ1-6; D is possibly TRBD1 (5 bases). CDR1 and CDR2 from the germline V gene are SGHAT and FQNNGV. The CDR3 extends over 15 amino acids. The V and J ends lost 0 bases and 8 bases respectively, with 11 bases between them. The CDR3 loop is CASSLEQGGDSPLHF. The CDR3 bases are TGTGCCAGCAGCTTAGAGCAGGGTGGTGATTCACCCCTCCACTTT. The entire variable domain, with the rest obtained from reference TRBV11-2 and TRBJ1-6, is as follows: EAGVAQSPRYKIIEKRQSVAFWCNPISGHATLYWYQQILGQGPKLLIQFQNNGVVDDSQLPKDRFSAERLKGVDSTLKIQPAKLEDSAVYLCASSLEQGGDSPLHFGNGTRLTVT.

The count of this clone is one. The DNA of the CDR3 is TGCAGTGCTAGTGAACTAGCGGGGGGGCGGAATGAGCAGTTCTTC. It codes for CSASELAGGRNEQFF. The V gene is TRBV20-1, the J gene TRBJ2-1; 13 bases fit TRBD2. The CDR3 loop spans 15 amino acids. Losses at the gene ends were 3 bases for V and 7 bases for J; bases not matched to a gene: 6. Germline-derived CDR1 and CDR2 are DFQATT and SNEGSKA (reference sequence).

V usage is TRBV10-2 and J usage is TRBJ2-1, with TRBD1 as a possible D gene (5 bases). The length of the CDR3 is 13 residues. Germline values: CDR1 WSHSY, CDR2 SAAADI. V lost 4 bases and J 6 bases, leaving 10 bases between the germline ends. CDR3 residues: CASSARRANEQFF. CDR3 bases: TGCGCCAGCAGTGCCCGCAGGGCCAATGAGCAGTTCTTC.

V is TRBV5-6 and J is TRBJ2-1; 11 bases map to TRBD1. The length of the CDR3 is 14 residues. Germline V gene lookup returns CDR1 SGHDT and CDR2 YYEEEE. V shed 4 bases and J 8 bases; nucleotides not matched to a gene: 5. Here the CDR3 reads CASSRTGGLDEQFF. DNA for the CDR3: TGTGCCAGCAGCCGGACAGGGGGCTTAGATGAGCAGTTCTTC.